This TCR beta chain was recovered during a study of blood T cell repertoires in COVID-19 (dated by TCRdb to about 2020). A note on the overall study: Samples from collaborators originated in the United States, Italy and Spain and spanned both the acute and convalescent phases of COVID-19. The material from the prospective study consisted of cDNA or gDNA derived from T cells, B-cell-depleted T cells, or PBMCs. Subjects who had been exposed to COVID-19, were actively infected with it, or had recovered from it provided the deeply sampled blood TCRbeta repertoires that made up the dataset. The repertoires were made available in a free public database intended to serve as a resource for research on the immune response to SARS-CoV-2. The samples were drawn from two sources: the first 160 participants of the ongoing ImmuneRACE study, and 1,200 or so subjects contributed by 6 global collaborators. A de-identified subject ID, COVID-19 status, age in years and sex were almost always included in the sample metadata. Where available, HLA class I and class II types were obtained from metadata supplied by the sample provider rather than from assay-based typing. Overall study results and their limits: The amount of clinical and demographic metadata varied by source and participant and was provided uncurated.

Whole blood was collected in K2EDTA tubes by collaborating institutions according to the institutions' own protocols. Collaborator samples were shipped for TCRbeta analysis as frozen whole blood, isolated PBMCs, or DNA extracted from either sample type. Details on this clone: Its antigen remains undetermined. No base quality values were provided; no much bigger clone lies one nucleotide off.

The immunoSEQ Assay, a bias-controlled multiplex PCR, was used to amplify TCRbeta CDR3 regions from genomic DNA. From the authors' description of their analysis: The number of nucleated cells in each sample was estimated by amplification of reference gene primers within the assay. To quantify the absolute abundance of each unique TCRbeta CDR3 rearrangement, sequence reads were collapsed and filtered. Productive Simpson clonality was computed per sample as the square root of Simpson's diversity index over productive rearrangements. Entries here come from immuneACCESS through TCRdb and include only in-frame sequences with V and J called. Some clones fail to appear in such tables; in the studies checked, an unresolved V gene covers under half of the shortfall, and the cause of the remainder is unknown. V, J and clone size were drawn from that table, and D and trimming were deduced from the DNA. Within this sample are approximately 50,000 clones, with approximately 86% of them counted one time only. Of the sample, under 3% is held by the ten largest clones.

The junction shows trimming of 3 bases on V and 4 bases on J, plus 7 bases between the germline ends. The germline V gene specifies MNHNS as CDR1 and SASEGT as CDR2. Its CDR3 holds 14 amino acids, cysteine through phenylalanine. CDR3 DNA is the only sequence kept; it has 42 bases, read in frame from the first base. The source material was peripheral blood. The chain is made from TRBV6-1 and TRBJ1-6; no D gene call is confident. This sequence was found in a woman aged 80 or over with acute or convalescent COVID-19. CDR3 loop: CASSEAWYNSPLHF. In nucleotide form, the sequence is TGTGCCAGCAGTGAGGCTTGGTATAATTCACCCCTCCACTTT.